The clone carrying this T cell receptor (beta chain) was detected once. The antigen remains unidentified. Trimming removed 0 bases from V and 3 bases from J, with 6 bases in between. CDR3 length: 13 residues. The germline gives CDR1 SGHNT, CDR2 YYREEE (reference sequence). The method was immunoSEQ multiplex PCR; TCRdb's version includes in-frame clones alone and lacks a portion of them. The data hold around 15,000 clones, with around nine tenths observed a single time. The source of the sample is a study of OX40 agonist ivuxolimab in advanced cancers. About the study: Patients with hepatocellular carcinoma, melanoma, renal cell or head and neck cancer made up the dose-escalation patients. Eligibility rules accepted prior anti-PD-1, anti-PD-L1 or anti-CTLA-4 therapy, and 40% had some. Study results and caveats: Mean expanded clone counts were higher in CD8+ than CD4+ T cells. At 0.1 to 3.0 mg/kg, clonal expansion of CD4+ and CD8+ blood T cells had occurred by week 6.

This sequence originates from an adult with an advanced solid tumor such as melanoma, head and neck, liver or kidney cancer. The chain links TRBV5-4 to TRBJ1-1, with D unresolved. The starting material was CD4+ or CD8+ T cells sorted from blood, obtained in a trial of the OX40 agonist ivuxolimab. The CDR3 DNA follows: TGTGCCAGCAGCTTGGATAGCTACACTGAAGCTTTCTTT. It is translated as CASSLDSYTEAFF.